This T cell receptor (beta chain) was recovered during a study of preoperative IRX-2 immunotherapy in early breast cancer. Sample treatment: preoperative locoregional IRX-2 cytokine immunotherapy. Patients received preoperative, locoregional IRX-2 cytokine immunotherapy in a phase Ib study. V dropped 2 bases and J dropped 1 base, with 5 bases sitting between them. This CDR3 comprises 13 residues. The germline V gene has CDR1 MNHEY and CDR2 SMNVEV (reference sequence). The assay was immunoSEQ multiplex PCR, and TCRdb's table has in-frame clones only and misses some. This sample has around 62,000 clones, with roughly 94% found just once.

The TCR was taken from a human donor with breast cancer. Collection of the sample occurred from a patient treated with IRX-2 immunotherapy. This chain connects TRBV27 to TRBJ1-2; D not certain. CDR3 in DNA: TGTGCCAGCAGTTTACATAGTAACTATGGCTACACCTTC. Protein sequence: CASSLHSNYGYTF.